A selection of T cell receptor beta chains follows, all from one sample in a study of memory CD4+ T cells and cytomegalovirus serostatus. The table came from immunoSEQ multiplex PCR; TCRdb's copy has only in-frame clones and leaves some out. The sample carries about 73,000 clones, around four fifths recorded once. Sequencing used memory CD4+ T cells from blood. The receptors were sampled from an adult in good health and CMV-seropositive. Both conserved end residues are part of each CDR3. D genes are given only for firm matches. Clone size appears in some rows only: once, few, many, or a class for an expanded clone.

D	V	size	J	CDR3	DNA
.	TRBV6-1	.	TRBJ1-1	CASSDRGEMNTEAFF	TGTGCCAGCAGTGACAGGGGCGAAATGAACACTGAAGCTTTCTTT
.	TRBV14	.	TRBJ1-1	CASSQSLNTEAFF	TGTGCCAGCAGCCAATCGCTGAACACTGAAGCTTTCTTT
.	TRBV19	few	TRBJ1-2	CASSSDPGRGYTF	TGTGCCAGTAGTAGTGATCCCGGTCGTGGCTACACCTTC
.	TRBV29-1	few	TRBJ1-1	CSVERQPNTEAFF	TGCAGCGTTGAAAGACAGCCGAACACTGAAGCTTTCTTT
.	TRBV28	.	TRBJ1-2	CASSDVDSSTFYGYTF	TGTGCCAGCAGCGACGTAGACAGTTCCACCTTCTATGGCTACACCTTC
.	TRBV14	.	TRBJ1-5	CASSRPGTRDQPQHF	TGTGCCAGCAGCCGTCCCGGGACAAGGGATCAGCCCCAGCATTTT
TRBD2	TRBV11-3	few	TRBJ2-1	CASSLVWASGNNEQFF	TGTGCCAGCAGCTTAGTATGGGCTAGCGGGAACAATGAGCAGTTCTTC
.	TRBV6-1	.	TRBJ1-5	CASNPGDSGPQHF	TGTGCCAGCAATCCGGGGGATTCGGGGCCCCAGCATTTT
.	TRBV18	.	TRBJ2-1	CASSENSYNEQFF	TGTGCCAGCTCAGAAAACTCCTACAATGAGCAGTTCTTC
.	TRBV11-3	.	TRBJ1-2	CASSLDWTDYGYTF	TGTGCCAGCAGCTTAGATTGGACAGACTATGGCTACACCTTC
.	TRBV7-2	.	TRBJ2-3	CASSLAWLDTQYF	TGTGCCAGCAGCTTAGCCTGGCTGGATACGCAGTATTTT
TRBD1	TRBV6-6	.	TRBJ1-4	CASSDGTAYNEKLFF	TGTGCCAGCAGTGACGGGACAGCCTATAATGAAAAACTGTTTTTT
.	TRBV30	.	TRBJ1-4	CAWSRRSSAGEKLFF	TGTGCCTGGAGCCGCCGCTCTTCGGCGGGGGAAAAACTGTTTTTT
TRBD1	TRBV5-6	once	TRBJ1-2	CASSLEWTGQVRWGYTF	TGTGCCAGCAGCTTGGAATGGACAGGTCAAGTTAGGTGGGGCTACACCTTC